Detailed here is one T cell receptor beta chain. The antigen remains unidentified. Assay used: immunoSEQ multiplex PCR; TCRdb lists only in-frame clones, some missing. In the table there are about 70,000 clones, roughly 89% of which are singletons. Patients who had autoimmune disease history or got systemic immunosuppression were left out. The source of the sample is a study of OX40 agonist ivuxolimab in advanced cancers. Whole-study context: Enrollees could have had prior anti-PD-1, anti-PD-L1 or anti-CTLA-4 therapy, which approximately 38% had received.

Germline-derived CDR1 and CDR2 are MNHNY and SVGAGI (reference sequence). The CDR3 contains 15 residues. V shed 4 bases and J shed 0 bases, with 12 bases lying between them. Study-level points and caveats: CD8+ T cells showed, on average, more clonal expansion than CD4+ cells.

The specimen was CD4+ or CD8+ T cells sorted from blood, collected in a trial of the OX40 agonist ivuxolimab. V usage is TRBV6-6 and J usage is TRBJ1-2; no firm D call. The TCR was taken from an adult with an advanced solid tumor such as melanoma, head and neck, liver or kidney cancer. CDR3 sequence: CASSLSPSTNYGYTF. CDR3 nucleotides: TGTGCCAGCAGTTTGTCCCCCTCTACTAACTATGGCTACACCTTC.